This TCR beta chain comes out of a study of blood T cell repertoires in COVID-19. For the study at large: Material from acute and convalescent COVID-19 was sourced from the United States, Italy and Spain.

The method was immunoSEQ multiplex PCR; TCRdb's version includes in-frame clones alone and lacks a portion of them. The table lists 200,000 to 250,000 clones, roughly 81% of them singletons. The CDR3 spans 17 residues. Sequences were obtained from peripheral blood. The clonotype originates from a man aged 35 to 55 with acute or convalescent COVID-19. The rearrangement links TRBV7-5 to TRBJ1-5; the table's D call, TRBD1, has no DNA check behind it. TRBV7-5 has pseudogene status. The CDR3 DNA reads TGTGCCAGAAGCTTCCTCGGACAGGGTGGAAGGAATCAGCCCCAGCATTTT. Its protein is CARSFLGQGGRNQPQHF.